Below, one T cell receptor (beta chain) is given with its context. Its antigen remains unidentified. Per germline, CDR1 WNHNN and CDR2 SYGVQD (reference sequence). The CDR3 loop spans 15 amino acids. V lost 4 bases and J lost 2, with 9 bases in between. The data derive from a study of cytomegalovirus exposure and HLA in healthy donors. The PCR contained 60 Vbeta and 13 Jbeta primers. Generated by immunoSEQ multiplex PCR, the TCRdb table keeps only in-frame clones and is missing some. The sample shows 100,000 to 150,000 clones, less than 85% of them seen only once. Whole-study results and caveats: TCR beta V- and J-gene trimming was later associated with a missense DCLRE1C variant.

The V call is TRBV10-1, the J call TRBJ2-6; TRBD2 might be the D (7 bases). The sample taken for sequencing was PBMCs. This clonotype was obtained from a female donor in good health and CMV-seronegative. As DNA, the CDR3 is TGCGCCAGCAGTGCGGGGGGCACTGGGGCCAACGTCCTGACTTTC. Its translation is CASSAGGTGANVLTF.